The 4 T cell receptor beta chains reported below all come from one sample, sequenced in a study of cytomegalovirus exposure and HLA in healthy donors. Data came from immunoSEQ multiplex PCR; TCRdb stores just in-frame clones and leaves some out. The data contain about 260,000 clones, about 90% of them singletons. The sequenced sample was PBMCs. The receptors here all came from a woman aged 30 to 39 in good health and CMV-seronegative.

V and J are TRBV29-1 and TRBJ2-5; possible D gene TRBD2, 6 bases. Germline CDR1 and CDR2: SQVTM and ANQGSEA. This CDR3 has 16 residues. The V end lost 1 base, the J end lost 2 bases, and 17 bases lay between the germline ends. Written as DNA, the CDR3 is TGCAGCGTTGAAGGGGGCGGGACCCCCTTGCAAGAGACCCAGTACTTC. Protein sequence: CSVEGGGTPLQETQYF.

V is TRBV18 and J is TRBJ2-1, with D unresolved. Trimming removed 6 bases from V and 2 bases from J, with 14 bases in between. This CDR3 is built from 15 residues. Per germline, CDR1 KGHSH and CDR2 LQKENI. The CDR3 DNA follows: TGTGCCAGCTCCCGACCGGGTTCCGCCTACAATGAGCAGTTCTTC. It yields the protein CASSRPGSAYNEQFF.

This clone turned up a few times. The rearrangement joins TRBV9 to TRBJ2-7; no clear D. Germline loops: CDR1 SGDLS, CDR2 YYNGEE. V lost 0 bases, J lost 6 bases, and 7 bases lay in between. The CDR3 totals 12 residues. CDR3: CASSVARGEQYF. The CDR3 region has the DNA TGTGCCAGCAGCGTAGCTCGAGGCGAGCAGTACTTC.

J is TRBJ2-7 and V is TRBV9, with 8 bases aligning to TRBD1. This CDR3 region has 15 residues. Trimming cost V 0 bases and J 4 bases; bases outside gene matches: 6. The germline V gene encodes CDR1 SGDLS and CDR2 YYNGEE. In DNA, the CDR3 is TGTGCCAGCAGCGTAGAACCAGGGGGCGGGTACGAGCAGTACTTC. Its translation: CASSVEPGGGYEQYF.